Following are 16 T cell receptor beta chains from one sample sequenced in a study of T cells in Graves' hyperthyroidism and ophthalmopathy. Amplification yielded TCR beta CDR3 regions, with RNA transcripts as the source. First-round RT-PCR of the TCR CDR3 relied on the HTBI primer set. TCRdb used MiXCR to reprocess the multiplex PCR reads, holding one entry per CDR3 protein. The repertoire includes 400,000 to 600,000 distinct CDR3 sequences, around 20% of them detected once, and approximately 25% sits in the top ten. The sequencing sample was made of blood. The source is a man younger than 35 with Graves' hyperthyroidism.

The rearrangement links TRBV11-2 to TRBJ2-1; D is uncertain. The CDR3 runs to 15 residues. V lost 1 base and J lost 4, with 11 bases in between. The germline CDR1 and CDR2 sequences are SGHAT and FQNNGV. The CDR3 loop is CASSLGSLTYNEQFF. The DNA of the CDR3 is TGTGCCAGCAGCTTAGGGTCCCTGACGTACAATGAGCAGTTCTTC.

Ten or more counts support this clonotype. V gene TRBV28 combines with J gene TRBJ2-7; 7 nucleotides match TRBD1. The germline CDR1 and CDR2 sequences are MDHEN and SYDVKM. The CDR3 contains 15 residues. Trimming cost V 5 bases and J 6 bases; bases outside gene matches: 13. CDR3 sequence reads: CASSRSPGTEAEQYF. The CDR3 bases are TGTGCCAGCAGTCGATCCCCCGGGACAGAGGCCGAGCAGTACTTC.

As to this clonotype: Germline and junction disagree at one end, which may indicate a read error. V and J are TRBV11-1 and TRBJ2-7; D is tentatively TRBD1 or TRBD2 (5 bases each). CDR1 and CDR2 from the germline V gene are SGHAT and FQDESV (reference sequence). The CDR3 is 16 amino acids. The CDR3 is CAGSLATSGTTYEQYF. For the CDR3, the DNA is TGTGCCGGCAGCTTAGCGACCTCCGGGACGACCTACGAGCAGTACTTC. Full variable domain (remainder filled in from reference TRBV11-1 and TRBJ2-7): EAEVAQSPRYKITEKSQAVAFWCDPISGHATLYWYRQILGQGPELLVQFQDESVVDDSQLPKDRFSAERLKGVDSTLKIQPAELGDSAMYLCAGSLATSGTTYEQYFGPGTRLTVT.

V usage is TRBV12-3 or TRBV12-4 and J usage is TRBJ2-5; D is uncertain. The length of the CDR3 is 12 residues. V was clipped by 7 bases and J by 7 bases, with 13 bases between them. The CDR3 protein is CASNMGDGTQYF. The CDR3 DNA sequence: TGTGCCAGCAACATGGGCGACGGGACCCAGTACTTC.

V is TRBV20-1 and J is TRBJ1-2, with D uncertain. The CDR3 has 13 residues. Germline V gene lookup returns CDR1 DFQATT and CDR2 SNEGSKA (reference sequence). Trimming took 0 bases from V and 4 from J, leaving 9 bases between them. The CDR3 loop is CSARDARVYGYTF. The CDR3 DNA sequence: TGCAGTGCTAGAGATGCAAGGGTCTATGGCTACACCTTC.

This clonotype was found once. A read error may produce the germline difference seen at one junction end. The chain links TRBV11-2 to TRBJ2-7, with TRBD2 matching over 11 bases. CDR1 SGHAT and CDR2 FQNNGV come from the germline V gene. This CDR3 is built from 17 residues. The CDR3 region has the DNA TGTGCCAACAGCTTACCAACTAGCGGGAGAGCCTCCTACGAGCAGTACTTC. It encodes CANSLPTSGRASYEQYF.

In this sample, this clonotype turned up once. The CDR3 loop reads CASIVRQGKGELFF. The CDR3 bases are TGTGCCAGTATAGTTCGACAGGGGAAAGGGGAGCTGTTTTTT. J is TRBJ2-2 and V is TRBV19, with 8 bases lining up with TRBD1. Germline lookup yields CDR1 LNHDA and CDR2 SQIVND (reference sequence). The V segment lost 7 bases and the J segment 8 bases; nucleotides outside the gene matches: 9. CDR3 size: 14 residues.

This chain uses TRBV4-1 with TRBJ2-5, with D perhaps given as TRBD1 or TRBD2 (6 bases each). The CDR3 has 12 residues. Germline V gene lookup returns CDR1 MGHRA and CDR2 YSYEKL. V was pared by 9 bases and J by 3 bases, with 11 bases between. This CDR3 reads CASAGQEETQYF. The CDR3, as DNA: TGCGCCAGTGCGGGACAAGAAGAGACCCAGTACTTC.

There are many counts of this clonotype. The gene calls are TRBV24-1 and TRBJ1-2; D is perhaps TRBD1 (5 bases). Germline V CDR1 and CDR2: KGHDR, SFDVKD. Trimming left V 3 bases short and J 3 bases short, with 7 bases between. This CDR3 comprises 13 residues. CDR3 sequence reads: CATSDGDYYGYTF. The CDR3 DNA is TGTGCCACCAGTGATGGGGACTACTATGGCTACACCTTC.

CDR3 in amino acids: CASSQDLAADNQPQHF. The DNA of the CDR3 is TGCGCCAGCAGCCAAGATCTGGCGGCAGACAATCAGCCCCAGCATTTT. The rearrangement joins TRBV4-1 to TRBJ1-5; D remains ambiguous. CDR1 is MGHRA and CDR2 is YSYEKL in the germline V gene. The CDR3 contains 16 residues. Trimming cost V 0 bases and J 3 bases, with 12 bases left between them.

The chain combines TRBV29-1 with TRBJ2-5, with D possibly TRBD2 on 5 matching bases. The CDR3 has 12 amino acids. Trimming took 1 base from V and 7 from J, leaving 10 bases between them. Germline loops: CDR1 SQVTM, CDR2 ANQGSEA. CDR3 amino acids: CSVEGGGRTQYF. The CDR3 nucleotides are TGCAGCGTTGAAGGAGGAGGCAGGACCCAGTACTTC.

This chain uses TRBV20-1 with TRBJ1-2, with a weak D call TRBD1 (5 bases). Per germline, CDR1 DFQATT and CDR2 SNEGSKA (reference sequence). The CDR3 is 13 residues long. Trimming shortened V by 7 bases and J by 0 bases, and 12 bases separated the two germline ends. CDR3 in amino acids: CSGGTVSNYGYTF. Written as DNA, the CDR3 is TGCAGTGGGGGGACCGTTTCTAACTATGGCTACACCTTC.

This clonotype was recorded at least ten times. The rearrangement uses TRBV11-1 and TRBJ2-7; either TRBD1 or TRBD2 may supply D (5 bases each). With 5 bases removed from V and 0 bases from J, the gap between germline ends came to 20 bases. Germline V gene lookup returns CDR1 SGHAT and CDR2 FQDESV (reference sequence). The length of the CDR3 is 17 residues. The CDR3 here is CASSDPGWGHSSYEQYF. CDR3 DNA: TGTGCCAGCAGCGACCCGGGGTGGGGCCACAGCTCCTACGAGCAGTACTTC.

This clonotype was counted at least ten times. The CDR3, as DNA: TGTGCCAGCAGCACCGACAGGGTTCGGGGCTACACCTTC. This encodes CASSTDRVRGYTF. The rearrangement uses TRBV28 and TRBJ1-2; 7 positions agree with TRBD1. This CDR3 contains 13 residues. V lost 6 bases and J lost 8; bases outside the gene matches: 9. From germline, CDR1 is MDHEN and CDR2 SYDVKM.

This chain links TRBV11-2 with TRBJ2-2, with a tentative D call TRBD2 (6 bases). Trimming shortened V by 6 bases and J by 1 base, and 21 bases separated the two germline ends. CDR1 SGHAT and CDR2 FQNNGV come from the germline V gene. The CDR3 runs 18 residues. CDR3 nucleotides: TGTGCCAGCAGTAAGAGAGGAGGGGCCCGAATGAACACCGGGGAGCTGTTTTTT. This translates into CASSKRGGARMNTGELFF.

The J gene is TRBJ1-1, the V gene TRBV28, with 9 bases fitting TRBD1. Germline CDR1 and CDR2: MDHEN and SYDVKM. This CDR3 is 17 amino acids long. V lost 5 bases to trimming and J lost 0 bases; unmatched junction nucleotides: 10. The CDR3 sequence is CASSPLDRGHVNTEAFF. CDR3 DNA sequence: TGTGCCAGCAGTCCCTTGGACAGGGGACATGTGAACACTGAAGCTTTCTTT.